The 16 T cell receptor beta chains presented below share a single source sample, sequenced in a study of CD8+ T cells in alopecia areata. As the sequencing template, cDNA was produced by extracting RNA and reverse transcribing it. Clones were read by immunoSEQ multiplex PCR, and TCRdb kept only the in-frame ones, dropping some. There are roughly 64,000 clones in the sample; roughly two fifths occur only once, and roughly half lies in the top ten. Sequencing was done on a sample of NKG2D-low CD8+ T cells sorted from blood. These TCRs come from a human donor with alopecia areata.

The V call is TRBV5-1, the J call TRBJ2-5; the match to TRBD1 covers 10 bases. Germline V gene sequence: CDR1 SGHRS, CDR2 YFSETQ. This CDR3 contains 16 residues. V lost 0 bases and J lost 5; bases outside the gene matches: 7. CDR3 DNA: TGCGCCAGCAGCTTGGAGACAGGGGGCCTGGAGGAGACCCAGTACTTC. Its protein product is CASSLETGGLEETQYF.

This chain uses TRBV25-1 with TRBJ2-1; D uncertain. The germline CDR1 and CDR2 sequences are MGHDK and SYGVNS. V lost 5 bases and J 7 bases, leaving 9 bases between the germline ends. The CDR3 covers 12 residues. CDR3 sequence reads: CASSRVGNEQFF. The CDR3 coding sequence is TGTGCCAGCAGTCGTGTAGGGAATGAGCAGTTCTTC. The whole variable domain, remainder taken from reference TRBV25-1 and TRBJ2-1, is EADIYQTPRYLVIGTGKKITLECSQTMGHDKMYWYQQDPGMELHLIHYSYGVNSTEKGDLSSESTVSRIRTEHFPLTLESARPSHTSQYLCASSRVGNEQFFGPGTRLTVL.

The V call is TRBV19, the J call TRBJ1-1, with D possibly matching TRBD1 (6 bases). This CDR3 spans 15 amino acids. Trimming took 7 bases from V and 0 from J, leaving 15 bases between them. In germline, CDR1 is LNHDA, CDR2 SQIVND (reference sequence). The chain's CDR3 is CASTRGQQMNTEAFF. CDR3 in DNA: TGTGCCAGTACCCGAGGACAGCAAATGAACACTGAAGCTTTCTTT. Full variable domain (outside the CDR3, taken from reference TRBV19 and TRBJ1-1): DGGITQSPKYLFRKEGQNVTLSCEQNLNHDAMYWYRQDPGQGLRLIYYSQIVNDFQKGDIAEGYSVSREKKESFPLTVTSAQKNPTAFYLCASTRGQQMNTEAFFGQGTRLTVV.

The chain has TRBV5-1 and TRBJ2-5; 7 nucleotides line up with TRBD1. This CDR3 has 14 residues. J lost 2 bases, V lost 1 base, and 2 bases had no gene match. The germline V gene encodes CDR1 SGHRS and CDR2 YFSETQ. CDR3 in amino acids: CASSLWDRQETQYF. CDR3 sequence (DNA): TGCGCCAGCAGCTTGTGGGACAGACAAGAGACCCAGTACTTC.

This clone was seen more than once but under ten times. V gene TRBV7-9 combines with J gene TRBJ2-7; no definite D call. V lost 7 bases to trimming and J lost 5 bases, with 21 bases between them. This CDR3 spans 15 amino acids. Germline CDR1 is SEHNR and CDR2 is FQNEAQ (reference sequence). The CDR3 sequence is CASTHPSMPVNEQYF. CDR3 nucleotides: TGTGCCAGCACCCACCCCAGCATGCCTGTCAACGAGCAGTACTTC.

This clone was picked up many times. V gene TRBV6-4 combines with J gene TRBJ1-2; no firm D call. This CDR3 is 12 amino acids long. Germline CDR1 is MRHNA and CDR2 is SNTAGT. Trimming removed 5 bases from V and 6 bases from J, with 10 bases in between. CDR3 sequence: CASSYVGDGYTF. The CDR3, as DNA: TGTGCCAGCAGTTACGTCGGGGATGGCTACACCTTC.

The chain employs TRBV25-1 and TRBJ2-5; D may match TRBD1 or TRBD2 (5 bases each). V was clipped by 8 bases and J by 6 bases, with 16 bases between them. Germline V CDR1 and CDR2: MGHDK, SYGVNS. The CDR3 has 13 amino acids. The CDR3 region is CASLGVRGKTQYF. The CDR3 DNA follows: TGTGCCAGCCTGGGGGTAAGAGGAAAGACCCAGTACTTC.

The rearrangement links TRBV7-8 to TRBJ1-6; 8 bases agree with TRBD1. This CDR3 has 15 residues. In germline, CDR1 is SGHVS, CDR2 FQNEAQ. The trim removed 5 bases at V and 9 bases at J, leaving 9 bases unmatched. CDR3 region: CASSPGQGAGSPLHF. Here the CDR3 DNA reads TGTGCCAGCAGCCCCGGACAGGGCGCAGGTTCACCCCTCCACTTT.

This rearrangement joins TRBV30 to TRBJ2-5, with unresolved D. The DNA end is a closer match to TRBJ2-7, so the J assignment may be wrong. The CDR3 has 13 residues. Per germline, CDR1 GTSNPN and CDR2 SVGIG (reference sequence). The CDR3 region has the DNA TGTGCCTGGAGTGTAACCGCCGTTAACGAGCAGTACTTC. It yields the protein CAWSVTAVNEQYF.

The chain recombines TRBV7-8 with TRBJ2-7, with D maybe TRBD1 (5 bases). This CDR3 has 18 amino acids. The V and J ends lost 5 bases and 5 bases respectively, with 28 bases between them. Germline loops: CDR1 SGHVS, CDR2 FQNEAQ. This chain's CDR3 is CASSVDELSYEVGHEQYF. The CDR3 DNA follows: TGTGCCAGCAGCGTCGACGAGCTTAGTTATGAGGTGGGGCACGAGCAGTACTTC.

V usage is TRBV7-9 and J usage is TRBJ1-1, with TRBD1 matching over 12 bases. Germline CDR1 SEHNR, CDR2 FQNEAQ (reference sequence). The CDR3 length is 14 residues. J lost 7 bases, V lost 5 bases, and 5 bases had no gene match. CDR3: CASSAGTGGFEAFF. The CDR3 nucleotides are TGTGCCAGCAGCGCCGGGACAGGGGGCTTTGAAGCTTTCTTT.

This sequence joins TRBV30 and TRBJ2-1; D unclear. The V and J ends lost 5 bases and 6 bases respectively, with 14 bases between them. CDR1 and CDR2 (germline): GTSNPN, SVGIG (reference sequence). This CDR3 spans 13 amino acids. The CDR3 loop reads CAWDLGTLNEQFF. Here the CDR3 DNA reads TGTGCCTGGGACCTAGGAACGCTCAATGAGCAGTTCTTC.

The V gene is TRBV27, the J gene TRBJ2-7; TRBD1 matches at 12 bases. The CDR3 contains 14 residues. Germline trimming cut 7 bases from V and 4 bases from J; bases unmatched to any gene: 5. Germline CDR1 reads MNHEY; CDR2 reads SMNVEV (reference sequence). The CDR3 reads CASNAGQGAYEQYF. CDR3 nucleotide sequence: TGTGCCAGCAACGCGGGACAGGGGGCTTACGAGCAGTACTTC.

The rearrangement joins TRBV13 to TRBJ1-2; tentative D call: TRBD1 (5 bases). The V gene lost 3 bases and the J gene lost 7 bases, with 12 bases spanning the gap. The CDR3 covers 13 residues. Germline V gene data show CDR1 as PRHDT and CDR2 as FYEKMQ (reference sequence). This chain's CDR3 is CASSFGRGLGYTF. The CDR3 DNA reads as TGTGCCAGCAGCTTTGGGAGGGGACTTGGCTACACCTTC. Full variable domain (remainder filled in from reference TRBV13 and TRBJ1-2): AAGVIQSPRHLIKEKRETATLKCYPIPRHDTVYWYQQGPGQDPQFLISFYEKMQSDKGSIPDRFSAQQFSDYHSELNMSSLELGDSALYFCASSFGRGLGYTFGSGTRLTVV.

This clone was found a few times. This chain links TRBV4-3 with TRBJ2-7; the D gene is possibly TRBD2 (6 bases). Germline CDR1 is LGHNA and CDR2 is YSLEER. The V gene lost 0 bases and the J gene lost 6 bases, with 15 bases spanning the gap. The CDR3 has 15 amino acids. Written as DNA, the CDR3 is TGCGCCAGCAGCCAAGATCTAAACCCCGGGAGCGAGCAGTACTTC. Translating it yields CASSQDLNPGSEQYF.

This chain links TRBV7-3 with TRBJ2-5; a weak D match, TRBD2 (5 bases). CDR1 SGHTA and CDR2 FQGTGA come from the germline V gene. The CDR3 spans 13 residues. Trimming pared 5 bases from V and 5 bases from J, leaving 12 bases between. The CDR3: CASSPPGGETQYF. The CDR3 nucleotides are TGTGCCAGCAGCCCCCCGGGCGGGGAGACCCAGTACTTC. Complete variable domain (other parts from reference TRBV7-3 and TRBJ2-5): GAGVSQTPSNKVTEKGKYVELRCDPISGHTALYWYRQSLGQGPEFLIYFQGTGAADDSGLPNDRFFAVRPEGSVSTLKIQRTERGDSAVYLCASSPPGGETQYFGPGTRLLVL.